This TCR beta chain was retrieved from a study of cytomegalovirus exposure and HLA in healthy donors. With 9 bases removed from V and 6 bases from J, the gap between germline ends came to 21 bases. The CDR3 consists of 15 residues. Per germline, CDR1 SGHRS and CDR2 YFSETQ. Study-level points and caveats: The HLA-A and HLA-B alleles of most subjects were reportedly predicted accurately from TCR beta sequences. For most TCR sequences rarity was the rule, although some public TCRs occurred in many donors. For TCR beta chains, V- and J-gene trimming was later linked to a missense DCLRE1C variant. Reports credit the classifier with highly specific, highly sensitive diagnosis of cytomegalovirus status.

Both 60 Vbeta primers and 13 Jbeta primers went into the PCR. Profiled with immunoSEQ multiplex PCR; TCRdb holds only in-frame clones, not every one. The sample records 180,000 or so clones, about 80% being singletons. A note on this clone: Its antigen is unknown.

This sequence originates from a woman in her twenties or thirties in good health and CMV-seropositive. The sample was PBMCs. The rearrangement uses TRBV5-1 and TRBJ2-2, with unresolved D. CDR3 DNA: TGCGCCACCGCCCCGACTCTAACCCGGCCCGGGGAGCTGTTTTTT. This encodes CATAPTLTRPGELFF.